This TCR beta chain was retrieved from a study of PD-1 blockade in mismatch repair-deficient tumors. Across the study: Enrolled about 2012-2016, patients had progressing, pretreated mismatch repair-deficient cancers of more than ten types.

In the case of this clone: Its antigen is not identified.

As for time point: approximately 11-day in vitro stimulation with candidate neoantigen peptide 2. Only in-frame clones appear in the TCRdb table, and some are missing; sequencing was by immunoSEQ multiplex PCR. In the table there are 8,500 to 10,000 clones, about 90% of which are singletons. V lost 4 bases and J lost 3; bases outside the gene matches: 5. The CDR3 runs to 15 residues. Per the germline V gene, CDR1 is SGHTA and CDR2 is FQGNSA. The receptor's source is an adult with mismatch repair-deficient cancer. V usage is TRBV7-2 and J usage is TRBJ2-7; 11 bases line up with TRBD1. The sample consisted of cells cultured in vitro, taken from a patient treated with pembrolizumab. DNA for the CDR3: TGTGCCAGCAGCTCCCGGGACAGGGGGATCTACGAGCAGTACTTC. Its translation is CASSSRDRGIYEQYF.